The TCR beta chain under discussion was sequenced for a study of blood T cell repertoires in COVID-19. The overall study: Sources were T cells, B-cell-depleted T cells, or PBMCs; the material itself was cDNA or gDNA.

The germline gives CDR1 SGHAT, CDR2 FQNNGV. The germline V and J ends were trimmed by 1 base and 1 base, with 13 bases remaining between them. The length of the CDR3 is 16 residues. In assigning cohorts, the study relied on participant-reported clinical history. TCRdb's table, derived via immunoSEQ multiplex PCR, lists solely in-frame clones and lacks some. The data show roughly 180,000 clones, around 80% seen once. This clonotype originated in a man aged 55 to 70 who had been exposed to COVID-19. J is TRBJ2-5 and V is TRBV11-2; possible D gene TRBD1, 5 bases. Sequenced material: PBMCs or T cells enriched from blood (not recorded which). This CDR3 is CASSLVAGMGQETQYF. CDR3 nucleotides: TGTGCCAGCAGCTTAGTGGCAGGGATGGGCCAAGAGACCCAGTACTTC.